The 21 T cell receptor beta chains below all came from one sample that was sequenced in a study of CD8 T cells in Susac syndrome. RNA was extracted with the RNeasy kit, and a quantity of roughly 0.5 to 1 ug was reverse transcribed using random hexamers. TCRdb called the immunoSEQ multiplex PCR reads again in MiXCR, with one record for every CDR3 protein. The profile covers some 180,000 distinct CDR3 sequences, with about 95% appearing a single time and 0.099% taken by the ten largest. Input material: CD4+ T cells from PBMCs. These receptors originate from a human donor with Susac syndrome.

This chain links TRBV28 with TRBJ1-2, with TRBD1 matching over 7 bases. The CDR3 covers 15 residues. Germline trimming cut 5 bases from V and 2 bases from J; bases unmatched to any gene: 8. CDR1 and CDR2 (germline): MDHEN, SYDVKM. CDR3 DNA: TGTGCCAGCAGTACTCCGACAGGGAGGAACTATGGCTACACCTTC. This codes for CASSTPTGRNYGYTF.

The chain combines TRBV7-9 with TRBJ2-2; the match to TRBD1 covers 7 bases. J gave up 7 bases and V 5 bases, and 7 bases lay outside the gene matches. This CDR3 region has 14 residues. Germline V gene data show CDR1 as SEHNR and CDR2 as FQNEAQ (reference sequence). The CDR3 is CASSPTGMGGELFF. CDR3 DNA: TGTGCCAGCAGCCCGACAGGGATGGGCGGGGAGCTGTTTTTT.

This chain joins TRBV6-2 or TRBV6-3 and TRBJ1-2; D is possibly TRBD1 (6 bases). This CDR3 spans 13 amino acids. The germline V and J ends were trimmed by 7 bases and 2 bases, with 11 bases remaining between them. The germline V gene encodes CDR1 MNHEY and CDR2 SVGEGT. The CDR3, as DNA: TGTGCCAGCACCCCGGGACAAAACTATGGCTACACCTTC. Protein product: CASTPGQNYGYTF.

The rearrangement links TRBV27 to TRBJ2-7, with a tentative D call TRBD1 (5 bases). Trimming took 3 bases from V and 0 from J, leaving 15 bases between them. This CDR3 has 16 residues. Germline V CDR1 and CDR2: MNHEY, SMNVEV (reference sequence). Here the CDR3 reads CASSFWGRTSSYEQYF. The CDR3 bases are TGTGCCAGCAGTTTTTGGGGCAGGACGAGCTCCTACGAGCAGTACTTC.

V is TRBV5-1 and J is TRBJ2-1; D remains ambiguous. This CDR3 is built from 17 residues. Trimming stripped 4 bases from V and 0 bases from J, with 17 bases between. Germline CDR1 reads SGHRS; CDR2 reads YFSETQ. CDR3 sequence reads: CASSPRVLQLSYNEQFF. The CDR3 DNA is TGCGCCAGCAGCCCTAGAGTCCTACAGCTCTCCTACAATGAGCAGTTCTTC.

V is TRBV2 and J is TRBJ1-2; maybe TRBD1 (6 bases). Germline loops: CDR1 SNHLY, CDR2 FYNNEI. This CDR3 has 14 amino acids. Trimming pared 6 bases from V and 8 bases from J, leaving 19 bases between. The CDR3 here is CASSVTGLVGGYTF. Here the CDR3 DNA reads TGTGCCAGCAGCGTAACAGGGTTGGTAGGAGGCTACACCTTC. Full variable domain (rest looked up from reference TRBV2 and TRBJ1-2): EPEVTQTPSHQVTQMGQEVILRCVPISNHLYFYWYRQILGQKVEFLVSFYNNEISEKSEIFDDQFSVERPDGSNFTLKIRSTKLEDSAMYFCASSVTGLVGGYTFGSGTRLTVV.

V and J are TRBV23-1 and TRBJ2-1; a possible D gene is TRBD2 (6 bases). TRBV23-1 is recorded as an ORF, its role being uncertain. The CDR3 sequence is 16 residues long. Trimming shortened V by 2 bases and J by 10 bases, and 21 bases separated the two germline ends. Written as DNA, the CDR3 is TGCGCCAGCAGTCAAGGTCTTGCCGGGAGATCATGGGAGCAGTTCTTC. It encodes CASSQGLAGRSWEQFF.

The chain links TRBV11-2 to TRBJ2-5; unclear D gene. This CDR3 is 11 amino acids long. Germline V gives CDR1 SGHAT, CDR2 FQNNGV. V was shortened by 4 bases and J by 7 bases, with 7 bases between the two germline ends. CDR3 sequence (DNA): TGTGCCAGCAGCTCGACGGGGACCCAGTACTTC. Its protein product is CASSSTGTQYF.

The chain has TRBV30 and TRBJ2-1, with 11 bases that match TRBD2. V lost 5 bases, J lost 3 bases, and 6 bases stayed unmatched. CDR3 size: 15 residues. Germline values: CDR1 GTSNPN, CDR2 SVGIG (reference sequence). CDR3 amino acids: CAWGLGTSGYNEQFF. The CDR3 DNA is TGTGCCTGGGGACTCGGGACTAGCGGCTACAATGAGCAGTTCTTC. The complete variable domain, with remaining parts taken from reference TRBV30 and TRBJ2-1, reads SQTIHQWPATLVQPVGSPLSLECTVEGTSNPNLYWYRQAAGRGLQLLFYSVGIGQISSEVPQNLSASRPQDRQFILSSKKLLLSDSGFYLCAWGLGTSGYNEQFFGPGTRLTVL.

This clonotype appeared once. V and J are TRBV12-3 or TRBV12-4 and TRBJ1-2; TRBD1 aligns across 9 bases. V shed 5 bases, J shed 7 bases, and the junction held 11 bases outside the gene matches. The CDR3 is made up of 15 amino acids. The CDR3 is CASSPTGGLQSGYTF. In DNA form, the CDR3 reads TGTGCCAGCAGTCCTACAGGGGGCCTTCAGAGTGGCTACACCTTC.

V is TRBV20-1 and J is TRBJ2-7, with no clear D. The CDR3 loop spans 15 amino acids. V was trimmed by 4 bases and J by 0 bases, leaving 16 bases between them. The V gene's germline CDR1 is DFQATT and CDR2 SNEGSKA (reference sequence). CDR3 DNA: TGCAGTGCTACCCGGATTGACGGCAGCTCCTACGAGCAGTACTTC. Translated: CSATRIDGSSYEQYF.

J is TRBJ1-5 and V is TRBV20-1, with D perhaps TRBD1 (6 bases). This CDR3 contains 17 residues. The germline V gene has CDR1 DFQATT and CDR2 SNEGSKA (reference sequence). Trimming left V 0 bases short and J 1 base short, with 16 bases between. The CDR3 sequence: CSARDPQGDRSNQPQHF. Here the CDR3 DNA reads TGCAGTGCTAGAGATCCCCAGGGTGACAGGAGCAATCAGCCCCAGCATTTT.

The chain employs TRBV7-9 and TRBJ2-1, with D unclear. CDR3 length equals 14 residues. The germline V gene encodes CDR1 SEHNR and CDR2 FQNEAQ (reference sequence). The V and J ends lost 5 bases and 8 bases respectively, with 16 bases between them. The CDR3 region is CASSPPGSLYEQFF. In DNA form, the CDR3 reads TGTGCCAGCAGCCCCCCCGGATCTTTGTATGAGCAGTTCTTC. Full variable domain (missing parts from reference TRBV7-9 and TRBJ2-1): DTGVSQNPRHKITKRGQNVTFRCDPISEHNRLYWYRQTLGQGPEFLTYFQNEAQLEKSRLLSDRFSAERPKGSFSTLEIQRTEQGDSAMYLCASSPPGSLYEQFFGPGTRLTVL.

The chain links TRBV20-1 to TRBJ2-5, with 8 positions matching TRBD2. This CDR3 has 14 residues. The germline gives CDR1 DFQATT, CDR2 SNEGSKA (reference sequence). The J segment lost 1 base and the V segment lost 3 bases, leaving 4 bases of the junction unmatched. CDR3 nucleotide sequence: TGCAGTGCTAGCGGGAGGGCCGGCCAAGAGACCCAGTACTTC. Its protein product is CSASGRAGQETQYF.

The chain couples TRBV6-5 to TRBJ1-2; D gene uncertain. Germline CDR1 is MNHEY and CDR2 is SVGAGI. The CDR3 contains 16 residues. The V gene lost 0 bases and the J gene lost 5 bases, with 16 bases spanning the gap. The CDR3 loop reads CASSYSRPETLYGYTF. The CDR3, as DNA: TGTGCCAGCAGTTACTCTAGACCGGAAACCTTATATGGCTACACCTTC.

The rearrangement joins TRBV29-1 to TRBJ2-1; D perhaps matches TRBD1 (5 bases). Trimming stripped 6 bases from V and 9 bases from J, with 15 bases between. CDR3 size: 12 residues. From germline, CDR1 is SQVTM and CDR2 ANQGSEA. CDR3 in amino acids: CSVAPGLGEQFF. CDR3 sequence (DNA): TGCAGCGTGGCGCCAGGGTTGGGTGAGCAGTTCTTC.

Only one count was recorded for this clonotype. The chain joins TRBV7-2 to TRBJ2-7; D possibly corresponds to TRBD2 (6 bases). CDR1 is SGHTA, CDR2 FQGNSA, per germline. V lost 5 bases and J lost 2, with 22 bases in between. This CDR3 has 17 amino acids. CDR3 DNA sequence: TGTGCCAGCAGCCCCCAGGCGGGGCTTGGACCAACCTACGAGCAGTACTTC. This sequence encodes CASSPQAGLGPTYEQYF.

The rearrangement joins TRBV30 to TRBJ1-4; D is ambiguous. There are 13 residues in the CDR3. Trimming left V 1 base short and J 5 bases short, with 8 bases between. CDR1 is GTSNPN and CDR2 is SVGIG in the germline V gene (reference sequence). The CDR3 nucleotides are TGTGCCTGGAGTGGGACCCGGAATGAAAAACTGTTTTTT. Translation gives CAWSGTRNEKLFF. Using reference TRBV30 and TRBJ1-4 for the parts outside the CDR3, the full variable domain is SQTIHQWPATLVQPVGSPLSLECTVEGTSNPNLYWYRQAAGRGLQLLFYSVGIGQISSEVPQNLSASRPQDRQFILSSKKLLLSDSGFYLCAWSGTRNEKLFFGSGTQLSVL.

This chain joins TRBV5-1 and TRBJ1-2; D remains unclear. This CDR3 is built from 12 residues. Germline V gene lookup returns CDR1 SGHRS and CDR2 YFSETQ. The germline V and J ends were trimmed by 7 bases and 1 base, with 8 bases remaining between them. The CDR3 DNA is TGCGCCAGCTCGTCGAATAACTATGGCTACACCTTC. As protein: CASSSNNYGYTF.

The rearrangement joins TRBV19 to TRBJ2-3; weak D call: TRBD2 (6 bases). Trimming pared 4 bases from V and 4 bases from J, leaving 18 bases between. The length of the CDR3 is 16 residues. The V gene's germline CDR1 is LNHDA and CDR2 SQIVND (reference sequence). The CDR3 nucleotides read TGTGCCAGTAGTACCATAGGCGGGGCTAGGCCAGATACGCAGTATTTT. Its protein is CASSTIGGARPDTQYF.

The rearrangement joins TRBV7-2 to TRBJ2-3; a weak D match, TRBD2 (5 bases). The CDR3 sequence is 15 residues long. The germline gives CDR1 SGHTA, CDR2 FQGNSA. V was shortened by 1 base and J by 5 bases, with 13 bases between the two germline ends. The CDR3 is CASSLDRSGGDTQYF. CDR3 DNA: TGTGCCAGCAGCTTAGACCGCTCCGGAGGAGATACGCAGTATTTT.